These 24 T cell receptor beta chains were sequenced from one sample in a study of T cell responses to AZD1222 COVID-19 vaccine. The repertoire was sequenced with immunoSEQ multiplex PCR; TCRdb's copy has only in-frame clones and lacks some. The sample records roughly 76,000 clones, 88% being singletons. The source material was peripheral blood, sampled on day 0 of AZD1222 vaccination. Receptors originate from an adult in good health.

The V call is TRBV2, the J call TRBJ2-7; TRBD2 matches at 7 bases. In germline, CDR1 is SNHLY, CDR2 FYNNEI. CDR3 length: 13 amino acids. V trimming: 4 bases; J trimming: 9 bases; junction bases outside the gene matches: 9. The CDR3 sequence is CASSVAGESRQYV. The DNA for the CDR3 is TGTGCCAGCAGTGTCGCGGGGGAATCAAGGCAGTACGTC.

In its sample, this clone was seen a few times. V is TRBV7-9 and J is TRBJ1-1, with D unresolved. The CDR3 covers 13 residues. Germline assignment: CDR1 SEHNR and CDR2 FQNEAQ (reference sequence). Between the trimmed V and J ends, which lost 0 bases and 0 bases, there was a span of 2 bases. The CDR3 nucleotides read TGTGCCAGCAGCTTAGCACTGAACACTGAAGCTTTCTTT. This gives the protein CASSLALNTEAFF.

The table lists this clone with a count of one. This CDR3 is CAISEPGDNSPLHF. The CDR3 nucleotides read TGTGCCATCAGTGAGCCGGGGGATAATTCACCCCTCCACTTT. The V call is TRBV10-3, the J call TRBJ1-6; D might be TRBD1 (5 bases). The germline CDR1 and CDR2 sequences are ENHRY and SYGVKD. V lost 2 bases, J lost 5 bases, and 7 bases lay in between. The CDR3 has 14 amino acids.

The V and J genes are TRBV27 and TRBJ1-2; the match to TRBD1 covers 8 bases. CDR3 length: 15 amino acids. Germline assignment: CDR1 MNHEY and CDR2 SMNVEV (reference sequence). Trimming at V came to 2 bases and at J to 6 bases, leaving 8 bases not matched to a gene. The CDR3 nucleotides read TGTGCCAGCAGTTTACGTACAGGGGGGAAAGATGGCTACACCTTC. Translating it yields CASSLRTGGKDGYTF.

The chain carries TRBV18 and TRBJ1-2; 9 nucleotides line up with TRBD1. From germline, CDR1 is KGHSH and CDR2 LQKENI. The CDR3 consists of 15 residues. The V gene end was trimmed by 4 bases and the J gene end by 4 bases; junction bases not matched to a gene: 7. The CDR3 here is CASSLRDRATYGYTF. The CDR3 DNA sequence: TGTGCCAGCTCACTCCGGGACAGGGCCACCTATGGCTACACCTTC.

This chain joins TRBV2 and TRBJ1-2; the D gene is possibly TRBD1 (5 bases). Germline CDR1 reads SNHLY; CDR2 reads FYNNEI. Trimming left V 8 bases short and J 5 bases short, with 12 bases between. This CDR3 has 12 amino acids. CDR3 coding DNA: TGTGCCAGCGGCAGGGTAGGGTATGGCTACACCTTC. Encoded protein: CASGRVGYGYTF. Drawing the rest from reference TRBV2 and TRBJ1-2, the complete variable domain is EPEVTQTPSHQVTQMGQEVILRCVPISNHLYFYWYRQILGQKVEFLVSFYNNEISEKSEIFDDQFSVERPDGSNFTLKIRSTKLEDSAMYFCASGRVGYGYTFGSGTRLTVV.

The chain has TRBV5-4 and TRBJ1-2, with a tentative D call TRBD1 (5 bases). This CDR3 is 14 amino acids long. The V and J ends lost 4 bases and 1 base respectively, with 11 bases between them. Germline assignment: CDR1 SGHNT and CDR2 YYREEE (reference sequence). The CDR3 DNA is TGTGCCAGCAGCCGCAACAGGAATAACTATGGCTACACCTTC. Translation: CASSRNRNNYGYTF.

This chain links TRBV3-1 (or the pseudogene TRBV3-2) with TRBJ2-6; no reliable D call. The CDR3 totals 13 residues. Deletions cut 1 base from V and 4 bases from J, with 2 bases between. Looked up from germline, CDR1 is LGHDT and CDR2 is YNNKEL (reference sequence). CDR3 in amino acids: CASSQAGANVLTF. The CDR3 DNA reads as TGTGCCAGCAGCCAAGCCGGGGCCAACGTCCTGACTTTC.

The V call is TRBV10-1, the J call TRBJ2-1, with D unclear. Germline lookup yields CDR1 WNHNN and CDR2 SYGVQD (reference sequence). Trimming left V 0 bases short and J 8 bases short, with 5 bases between. The CDR3 is 12 amino acids. The DNA for the CDR3 is TGCGCCAGCAGTGAGTCTCCGGATGAGCAGTTCTTC. Protein: CASSESPDEQFF.

This rearrangement joins TRBV5-1 to TRBJ1-2; tentatively, D is TRBD1 (6 bases). This CDR3 contains 14 residues. Germline CDR1 and CDR2: SGHRS and YFSETQ. V was trimmed by 4 bases and J by 5 bases, leaving 15 bases between them. The CDR3 spells CASSPVGQGYGYTF. In DNA form, the CDR3 reads TGCGCCAGCAGCCCGGTGGGCCAGGGGTATGGCTACACCTTC.

The genes are TRBV7-9 and TRBJ2-3; possible D gene TRBD2, 5 bases. The CDR3 runs to 15 residues. Germline CDR1 and CDR2: SEHNR and FQNEAQ (reference sequence). Trimming left V 4 bases short and J 4 bases short, with 15 bases between. The CDR3 region is CASSSGKEAPDTQYF. The CDR3 coding sequence is TGTGCCAGCAGCTCGGGGAAGGAGGCCCCAGATACGCAGTATTTT.

This chain links TRBV5-1 with TRBJ2-5, with TRBD2 matching 11 bases. Germline values: CDR1 SGHRS, CDR2 YFSETQ. Trimming at V came to 4 bases and at J to 2 bases, leaving 7 bases not matched to a gene. The CDR3 has 16 amino acids. In nucleotides, the CDR3 is TGCGCCAGCAGCACCAGACTAGCGGGAACACAAGAGACCCAGTACTTC. Translation gives CASSTRLAGTQETQYF.

The V gene is TRBV21-1, the J gene TRBJ1-6. TRBV21-1 is a documented pseudogene. This CDR3 region has 14 residues. CDR3 amino acids: CASSNRGRNSPLHF. For the CDR3, the DNA is TGTGCCAGCAGCAACCGGGGTAGGAATTCACCCCTCCACTTT.

This clone appeared a single time. The chain couples TRBV18 to TRBJ2-2; D not certain. V dropped 3 bases and J dropped 5 bases, with 7 bases sitting between them. From germline, CDR1 is KGHSH and CDR2 LQKENI. The CDR3 is 13 residues long. The CDR3 reads CASSPTVTGELFF. CDR3 nucleotide sequence: TGTGCCAGCTCACCCACGGTTACCGGGGAGCTGTTTTTT.

A few counts support this clone. The J gene is TRBJ2-3, the V gene TRBV7-9; 10 bases are shared with TRBD2. This CDR3 has 15 amino acids. Germline loops: CDR1 SEHNR, CDR2 FQNEAQ (reference sequence). The trim removed 6 bases at V and 1 base at J, leaving 4 bases unmatched. The CDR3 loop reads CASRPGTSGTDTQYF. CDR3 nucleotide sequence: TGTGCCAGCAGACCCGGGACTAGCGGCACAGATACGCAGTATTTT.

The chain links TRBV18 to TRBJ1-2; the match to TRBD1 covers 11 bases. The trim removed 5 bases at V and 8 bases at J, leaving 10 bases unmatched. CDR1 is KGHSH, CDR2 LQKENI, per germline. The CDR3 totals 15 residues. CDR3 in DNA: TGTGCCAGCTCAGACGGACAGGGGGCTCTTATGGGCTACACCTTC. Protein sequence: CASSDGQGALMGYTF.

V is TRBV13 and J is TRBJ1-2; tentative D call: TRBD1 (5 bases). Deletions cut 5 bases from V and 5 bases from J, with 18 bases between. The CDR3 consists of 15 residues. Germline CDR1 reads PRHDT; CDR2 reads FYEKMQ (reference sequence). CDR3: CASSAVSGLFYGYTF. The CDR3 DNA follows: TGTGCCAGCAGCGCCGTTTCGGGACTGTTTTATGGCTACACCTTC. The variable domain in full, completed from reference TRBV13 and TRBJ1-2, reads AAGVIQSPRHLIKEKRETATLKCYPIPRHDTVYWYQQGPGQDPQFLISFYEKMQSDKGSIPDRFSAQQFSDYHSELNMSSLELGDSALYFCASSAVSGLFYGYTFGSGTRLTVV.

The chain is built from TRBV18 and TRBJ2-3; 9 bases align to TRBD2. Unmatched junction bases numbered 6, after V lost 6 bases and J lost 2 bases. CDR3 size: 15 residues. In germline, CDR1 is KGHSH, CDR2 LQKENI. The CDR3 DNA reads TGTGCCAGCTCGCCTACTAGCGGGTCCACAGATACGCAGTATTTT. Residues: CASSPTSGSTDTQYF.

This clone was seen only once. The chain joins TRBV6-5 to TRBJ2-2, with a possible D match to TRBD1 (5 bases). Germline V gene sequence: CDR1 MNHEY, CDR2 SVGAGI. Trimming cost V 6 bases and J 2 bases, with 13 bases left between them. This CDR3 spans 15 amino acids. CDR3 nucleotides: TGTGCCAGCAGACCGACTTGGGGCAACACCGGGGAGCTGTTTTTT. This translates into CASRPTWGNTGELFF.

In DNA form, the CDR3 reads TGTGCCAGCAGGGTGACCAATCAGCCCCAGCATTTT. This encodes CASRVTNQPQHF. The chain carries TRBV12-3 or TRBV12-4 and TRBJ1-5; D is unclear. The V gene lost 6 bases and the J gene lost 3 bases, with 6 bases spanning the gap. This CDR3 is 12 amino acids long.

This sequence joins TRBV7-3 and TRBJ2-3; D is undetermined. This CDR3 spans 14 amino acids. Germline V gene data show CDR1 as SGHTA and CDR2 as FQGTGA. Trimming removed 5 bases from V and 3 bases from J, with 12 bases in between. DNA for the CDR3: TGTGCCAGCAGCGCTGGGTTGGGGACAGATACGCAGTATTTT. It encodes CASSAGLGTDTQYF.

The chain has TRBV19 and TRBJ1-3; D might be TRBD1 (6 bases). V was trimmed by 7 bases and J by 5 bases, leaving 24 bases between them. The CDR3 runs to 17 residues. CDR1 is LNHDA and CDR2 is SQIVND in the germline V gene (reference sequence). The CDR3 DNA follows: TGTGCCAGTACTCACTGGGACAATCCCAAAAAGAGAAACACCATATATTTT. Its translation is CASTHWDNPKKRNTIYF.

The V call is TRBV28, the J call TRBJ2-7, with a possible D match to TRBD2 (5 bases). The ends were cut back, 8 bases at V and 0 bases at J, with 14 bases in the middle. The CDR3 spans 14 residues. Germline V gene sequence: CDR1 MDHEN, CDR2 SYDVKM. CDR3 protein: CASSLSGSSYEQYV. The CDR3 nucleotides are TGTGCCAGCTCCCTTTCGGGGAGCTCCTACGAGCAGTACGTC.

This chain connects TRBV4-1 to TRBJ1-5; the match to TRBD1 covers 8 bases. V was clipped by 3 bases and J by 3 bases; unmatched bases: 4. CDR1 and CDR2 (germline): MGHRA, YSYEKL. There are 15 residues in the CDR3. The chain's CDR3 is CASSQVTGDNQPQHF. Written as DNA, the CDR3 is TGCGCCAGCAGCCAGGTGACAGGGGACAATCAGCCCCAGCATTTT.